The 17 T cell receptor beta chains presented below share a single source sample, sequenced in a study of early T cells in non-severe SARS-CoV-2 infection (dated by TCRdb to about 2021). Receptors were amplified or captured by 5' RACE. Sequencing instrument: NextSeq 500. TCRdb redid the processing of the public reads, applying fastp at Q25 and MiXCR, and retained in-frame beta chains. CDR3 protein duplicates are merged, each entry listing the most common genes and DNA. This sample has around 61,000 distinct CDR3 sequences in its table, and over 9.5% of those were observed once. The ten most abundant clones make up over 5% of the sample. The specimen sequenced was whole blood. These receptors came from an adult who was a healthcare worker with PCR-confirmed SARS-CoV-2 infection or an uninfected control (not recorded which).

The chain employs TRBV19 and TRBJ1-5; D is perhaps TRBD1 (5 bases). CDR1 is LNHDA and CDR2 is SQIVND in the germline V gene (reference sequence). V dropped 0 bases and J dropped 6 bases, with 6 bases sitting between them. The CDR3 has 13 amino acids. The CDR3 DNA follows: TGTGCCAGTAGTATAGACAGGGTTCAGCCCCAGCATTTT. Encoded protein: CASSIDRVQPQHF. Filled out from reference TRBV19 and TRBJ1-5, the complete variable domain reads DGGITQSPKYLFRKEGQNVTLSCEQNLNHDAMYWYRQDPGQGLRLIYYSQIVNDFQKGDIAEGYSVSREKKESFPLTVTSAQKNPTAFYLCASSIDRVQPQHFGDGTRLSIL.

This rearrangement joins TRBV12-3 or TRBV12-4 to TRBJ2-1; possibly TRBD2 for D (5 bases). Between the trimmed V and J ends, which lost 7 bases and 3 bases, there was a span of 10 bases. The CDR3 is 13 residues long. CDR3 sequence reads: CASTLRDYNEQFF. Here the CDR3 DNA reads TGTGCCAGCACCCTCCGGGACTACAATGAGCAGTTCTTC.

In its sample, this clonotype was seen many times. This chain connects TRBV12-5 to TRBJ1-4; TRBD1 agrees at 7 bases. The CDR3 is 18 amino acids. Per germline, CDR1 LGHNT and CDR2 FRNRAP. Trimming at V came to 5 bases and at J to 0 bases, leaving 12 bases not matched to a gene. CDR3 DNA: TGTGCTAGTGGTGCACGGGACAGTTCGGCTTCAACTAATGAAAAACTGTTTTTT. Amino acid sequence: CASGARDSSASTNEKLFF. The whole variable domain, remainder taken from reference TRBV12-5 and TRBJ1-4, is DARVTQTPRHKVTEMGQEVTMRCQPILGHNTVFWYRQTMMQGLELLAYFRNRAPLDDSGMPKDRFSAEMPDATLATLKIQPSEPRDSAVYFCASGARDSSASTNEKLFFGSGTQLSVL.

This clonotype was seen ten or more times. V usage is TRBV5-4 and J usage is TRBJ2-4; perhaps TRBD1 as D (6 bases). The V end lost 2 bases, the J end lost 6 bases, and 6 bases lay between the germline ends. The CDR3 runs 12 residues. CDR1 is SGHNT, CDR2 YYREEE, per germline (reference sequence). CDR3 protein: CASSFRGNIQYF. As DNA, the CDR3 is TGTGCCAGCAGCTTCAGGGGAAACATTCAGTACTTC.

The sample holds a few counts of this clonotype. The chain has TRBV7-9 and TRBJ1-4; 7 nucleotides match TRBD1. Germline V CDR1 and CDR2: SEHNR, FQNEAQ (reference sequence). CDR3 length equals 12 residues. The CDR3 sequence: CAQGGQGEKLFF. In nucleotides, the CDR3 is TGTGCTCAAGGGGGCCAGGGCGAAAAACTGTTTTTT.

This clonotype was observed a few times. The chain combines TRBV10-3 with TRBJ2-7; TRBD2 matches 7 bases. The CDR3 is 13 residues long. CDR1 is ENHRY, CDR2 SYGVKD, per germline. V was clipped by 4 bases and J by 3 bases; unmatched bases: 3. The CDR3 DNA sequence: TGTGCCATCAGTGTTGCTAGCGGCTACGAGCAGTACTTC. Translation: CAISVASGYEQYF.

This clonotype was seen just once. The genes are TRBV30 and TRBJ2-7, with 9 bases matching TRBD2. Trimming removed 8 bases from V and 0 bases from J; junction bases left unmatched: 5. CDR1 and CDR2 from the germline V gene are GTSNPN and SVGIG (reference sequence). CDR3 size: 13 residues. CDR3 in amino acids: CARTSASSYEQYF. The CDR3 nucleotides read TGTGCCCGGACTAGCGCGAGCTCCTACGAGCAGTACTTC.

This clonotype has a handful of counts. This sequence joins TRBV4-1 and TRBJ2-7; the D is unclear. Germline V gene data show CDR1 as MGHRA and CDR2 as YSYEKL. Trimming left V 1 base short and J 3 bases short, with 7 bases between. The CDR3 totals 13 residues. The DNA of the CDR3 is TGCGCCAGCAGCCAAGTGTTTAGCTACGAGCAGTACTTC. It is translated as CASSQVFSYEQYF.

This clonotype was seen repeatedly, ten times or more. The chain joins TRBV7-3 to TRBJ1-1, with D uncertain. The CDR3 covers 13 residues. Looked up from germline, CDR1 is SGHTA and CDR2 is FQGTGA. V lost 3 bases and J lost 3, with 8 bases in between. Here the CDR3 reads CASSFSGDTEAFF. Here the CDR3 DNA reads TGTGCCAGCAGCTTCTCCGGAGACACTGAAGCTTTCTTT.

This clonotype has ten or more counts. The chain recombines TRBV5-1 with TRBJ1-1; D not resolved. V lost 7 bases to trimming and J lost 5 bases, with 18 bases between them. The CDR3 has 14 residues. Germline assignment: CDR1 SGHRS and CDR2 YFSETQ. DNA for the CDR3: TGCGCCAGCCATGCTGGGTGGGGTGGAACTGAAGCTTTCTTT. Protein: CASHAGWGGTEAFF.

This clonotype was recorded a few times. This chain joins TRBV5-1 and TRBJ2-6; either TRBD1 or TRBD2 may supply D (5 bases each). Trimming removed 7 bases from V and 0 bases from J, with 14 bases in between. This CDR3 contains 16 residues. In germline, CDR1 is SGHRS, CDR2 YFSETQ. Here the CDR3 reads CASALGESSGANVLTF. CDR3 nucleotides: TGCGCCAGCGCCTTAGGGGAGAGCTCTGGGGCCAACGTCCTGACTTTC.

There are many counts of this clonotype. One junction end does not reproduce the germline sequence, and a read error may be involved. The chain uses TRBV7-2 and TRBJ1-1; the match to TRBD1 covers 7 bases. Per germline, CDR1 SGHTA and CDR2 FQGNSA. This CDR3 has 14 amino acids. The CDR3: CASSLLAGGTEVFF. The CDR3 DNA follows: TGTGCCAGCAGCTTATTGGCAGGGGGTACTGAAGTTTTCTTT. Full variable domain (remainder filled in from reference TRBV7-2 and TRBJ1-1): GAGVSQSPSNKVTEKGKDVELRCDPISGHTALYWYRQSLGQGLEFLIYFQGNSAPDKSGLPSDRFSAERTGGSVSTLTIQRTQQEDSAVYLCASSLLAGGTEVFFGQGTRLTVV.

The J gene is TRBJ2-1, the V gene TRBV20-1; 7 bases fit TRBD2. Per the germline V gene, CDR1 is DFQATT and CDR2 is SNEGSKA (reference sequence). Germline trimming cut 5 bases from V and 4 bases from J; bases unmatched to any gene: 11. This CDR3 has 15 amino acids. The CDR3 sequence is CSAPRLAAKYNEQFF. The DNA of the CDR3 is TGCAGTGCTCCCCGCCTAGCGGCGAAATACAATGAGCAGTTCTTC.

The chain employs TRBV27 and TRBJ1-2, with D possibly matching TRBD1 (5 bases). This CDR3 contains 13 residues. V lost 8 bases and J 2 bases, leaving 12 bases between the germline ends. Germline V CDR1 and CDR2: MNHEY, SMNVEV (reference sequence). The chain's CDR3 is CASGLRQNYGYTF. The CDR3 DNA reads as TGTGCCAGCGGGTTAAGACAGAACTATGGCTACACCTTC.

This chain connects TRBV5-1 to TRBJ2-3; 9 bases line up with TRBD2. The germline gives CDR1 SGHRS, CDR2 YFSETQ. V lost 0 bases to trimming and J lost 4 bases; unmatched junction nucleotides: 12. This CDR3 is built from 18 residues. CDR3 region: CASSLENGTSRRADTQYF. DNA of the CDR3: TGCGCCAGCAGCTTGGAAAACGGGACTAGCCGTCGGGCAGATACGCAGTATTTT.

V and J are TRBV7-8 and TRBJ1-4; 7 nucleotides match TRBD1. Germline V gives CDR1 SGHVS, CDR2 FQNEAQ. With 2 bases clipped from V and 4 bases from J, the junction kept 4 bases outside the gene matches. The CDR3 spans 15 residues. The chain's CDR3 is CASSLRQGLNEKLFF. In DNA, the CDR3 is TGTGCCAGCAGCTTAAGACAGGGCCTTAATGAAAAACTGTTTTTT.

This clonotype was observed at least ten times. The J gene is TRBJ2-1, the V gene TRBV7-3; 7 bases are shared with TRBD2. J was trimmed by 2 bases and V by 5 bases; bases with no gene match: 21. CDR1 is SGHTA, CDR2 FQGTGA, per germline. There are 20 residues in the CDR3. CDR3 nucleotide sequence: TGTGCCAGCAGCCCCGGAAATAGGGCTAGCGGAACAAAAACCTACAATGAGCAGTTCTTC. It is translated as CASSPGNRASGTKTYNEQFF.